The clone carrying this T cell receptor (beta chain) was detected a few times. Its antigen is as yet unknown. These data belong to a study of response to subunit inactivated influenza vaccine. Overall study findings and caveats: After each seasonal influenza vaccination, few new T cells are recruited, the authors suggested.

TCRdb reanalysed the RT-PCR reads using MiXCR and keeps one entry per CDR3 protein. The sample has more than 600,000 distinct CDR3 sequences, 18% seen once. The CDR3 sequence is 14 residues long. V was clipped by 10 bases and J by 2 bases, with 12 bases between them. Per the germline V gene, CDR1 is SGHVS and CDR2 is FNYEAQ. The sequence was collected from a man aged 45-60 years who received an inactivated influenza vaccine. The sequencing here drew on PBMCs from blood, taken 5 days after vaccination. The rearrangement joins TRBV7-6 to TRBJ2-6; tentatively, D is TRBD1 or TRBD2 (5 bases each). The CDR3 sequence: CAIAGATGANVLTF. CDR3 sequence (DNA): TGTGCCATAGCCGGGGCTACTGGGGCCAACGTCCTGACTTTC.